This passage covers 10 T cell receptor beta chains from one sample sequenced in a study of beta chain features in type 1 diabetes. Reverse transcribing all isolated RNA meant expressed TCRB transcripts were sequenced. The assay was immunoSEQ multiplex PCR, and TCRdb's table has in-frame clones only and misses some. The sample yields more than 300,000 clones, over 10% seen once. Sequences were obtained from naive CD4+ T cells from blood. The receptors come from a man aged 18 to 29 in good health.

As regards this clone: The same CDR3 also results from other DNA sequences found in this sample. This sequence joins TRBV7-3 and TRBJ2-3, with a tentative D call TRBD2 (6 bases). Germline V gene lookup returns CDR1 SGHTA and CDR2 FQGTGA. The CDR3 covers 13 residues. The V end lost 8 bases, the J end lost 1 base, and 10 bases lay between the germline ends. The DNA of the CDR3 is TGTGCCAGCTCCCCGGGGGGCACAGATACGCAGTATTTT. It translates to CASSPGGTDTQYF.

On this clone itself: Mismatch with germline at one junction end may stem from a read error. V and J are TRBV20-1 and TRBJ2-7; 10 bases agree with TRBD2. Germline loops: CDR1 DFQATT, CDR2 SNEGSKA (reference sequence). The CDR3 consists of 11 residues. The CDR3 nucleotides read TGTGTGCTAGCGGGAGACTACGAGCAGTACTTC. This codes for CVLAGDYEQYF.

This clone was seen a handful of times. The rearrangement links TRBV7-2 to TRBJ2-1; 13 positions match TRBD2. This CDR3 is built from 15 residues. J was trimmed by 5 bases and V by 4 bases; bases with no gene match: 2. CDR1 SGHTA and CDR2 FQGNSA come from the germline V gene. CDR3 region: CASSSGLAGDNEQFF. CDR3 in DNA: TGTGCCAGCAGCTCTGGACTAGCGGGAGACAATGAGCAGTTCTTC.

A few counts support this clone. The genes are TRBV2 and TRBJ2-2; D is unresolved. V lost 8 bases and J 1 base, leaving 11 bases between the germline ends. The CDR3 runs 14 residues. The germline V gene has CDR1 SNHLY and CDR2 FYNNEI. CDR3 nucleotide sequence: TGTGCCAGCGGGTTGTCGGGGAACACCGGGGAGCTGTTTTTT. Residues: CASGLSGNTGELFF.

The rearrangement uses TRBV28 and TRBJ2-1; D is unresolved. The CDR3 totals 11 residues. The V and J ends lost 3 bases and 13 bases respectively, with 10 bases between them. CDR1 and CDR2 (germline): MDHEN, SYDVKM. The CDR3 DNA reads as TGTGCCAGCAGTTTTGAACAGACACAGTTCTTC. This encodes CASSFEQTQFF.

The chain joins TRBV28 to TRBJ1-2; 8 nucleotides align to TRBD1. This CDR3 comprises 15 residues. The ends lost 5 bases at V and 4 bases at J; junction bases unmatched: 9. Looked up from germline, CDR1 is MDHEN and CDR2 is SYDVKM. The CDR3 nucleotides read TGTGCCAGCAGTCCCGGGGACAGGTTGTTCTATGGCTACACCTTC. Amino acids: CASSPGDRLFYGYTF.

This clone has only a few counts. The CDR3 region is CASSVLASGSERQFF. The CDR3, as DNA: TGTGCCAGCAGCGTTTTGGCTAGCGGGTCCGAGAGGCAGTTCTTC. The chain joins TRBV9 to TRBJ2-1, with TRBD2 identical over 8 bases. This CDR3 spans 15 amino acids. Losses at the gene ends were 2 bases for V and 12 bases for J; bases not matched to a gene: 13. Germline CDR1 reads SGDLS; CDR2 reads YYNGEE.

The chain has TRBV5-6 and TRBJ2-7; 7 nucleotides align to TRBD1. Germline V gene data show CDR1 as SGHDT and CDR2 as YYEEEE. The J segment lost 3 bases and the V segment lost 2 bases, leaving 8 bases of the junction unmatched. This CDR3 comprises 15 residues. The CDR3 here is CASSFITGVGYEQYF. The CDR3 DNA reads TGTGCCAGCAGCTTTATCACAGGGGTTGGCTACGAGCAGTACTTC.

The chain is built from TRBV7-9 and TRBJ1-2; 8 bases fit TRBD1. J gave up 1 base and V 3 bases, and 7 bases lay outside the gene matches. CDR1 is SEHNR and CDR2 is FQNEAQ in the germline V gene (reference sequence). The CDR3 consists of 16 residues. This CDR3 reads CASSLGLQGGNYGYTF. DNA of the CDR3: TGTGCCAGCAGCTTGGGCCTACAGGGGGGTAACTATGGCTACACCTTC.

V gene TRBV29-1 combines with J gene TRBJ2-1; TRBD2 might be the D (6 bases). Trimming left V 1 base short and J 4 bases short, with 11 bases between. The germline V gene has CDR1 SQVTM and CDR2 ANQGSEA. The CDR3 extends over 14 amino acids. As DNA, the CDR3 is TGCAGCGTTGAAGGTCGCGGGGCATACAATGAGCAGTTCTTC. The encoded protein is CSVEGRGAYNEQFF.